This TCR beta chain was documented in a study of blood T cell repertoires in COVID-19. Study summary: Both acute and convalescent COVID-19 samples were obtained from the United States, Italy and Spain. PBMCs, B-cell-depleted T cells, or T cells were the source of the cDNA or gDNA that made up the material.

Germline V lookup: CDR1 MDHEN, CDR2 SYDVKM. The V segment lost 5 bases and the J segment 3 bases; nucleotides outside the gene matches: 20. The CDR3 totals 19 residues. In this sample, this clone turned up once. Original processing notes: Researchers report that nucleated cell counts were estimated from reference gene primer amplification. Measured with immunoSEQ multiplex PCR; TCRdb has only the in-frame clones, and not every one. V, J and clone size were drawn from that table, and D and trimming were deduced from the DNA. Found here are about 150,000 clones, 80% to 90% of them singletons; the top ten hold around 14%.

The TCR sequence derives from a woman aged 40 to 55 with acute or convalescent COVID-19. The chain is built from TRBV28 and TRBJ2-7, with 9 nucleotides matching TRBD1. The sample comprised peripheral blood. The CDR3 bases are TGTGCCAGCAGTACAAATCTGAAGGGGGGACAGGGTGGCCTCTACGAGCAGTACTTC. Translating gives CASSTNLKGGQGGLYEQYF.